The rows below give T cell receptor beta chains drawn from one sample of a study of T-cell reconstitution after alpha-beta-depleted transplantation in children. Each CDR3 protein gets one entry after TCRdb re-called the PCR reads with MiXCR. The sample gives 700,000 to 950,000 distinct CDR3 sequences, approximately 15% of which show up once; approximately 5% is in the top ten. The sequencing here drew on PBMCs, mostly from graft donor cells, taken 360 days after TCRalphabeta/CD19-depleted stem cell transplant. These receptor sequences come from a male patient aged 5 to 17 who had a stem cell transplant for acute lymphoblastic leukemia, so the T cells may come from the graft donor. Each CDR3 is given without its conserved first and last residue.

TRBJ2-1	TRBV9	ASSPTDQGLAGYNEQF
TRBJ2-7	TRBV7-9	ASSSTQSPYYEQY
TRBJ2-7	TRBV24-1	ATSDPPPRGTGEQY
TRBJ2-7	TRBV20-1	SARVAGGEQY
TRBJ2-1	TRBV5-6	ASSFRTSGKGNEQF
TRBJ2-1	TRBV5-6	ASTPDSQYEQF
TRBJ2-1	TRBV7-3	ASSSVAGGPYNEQF
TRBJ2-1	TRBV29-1	SVEQGVLSYNEQF
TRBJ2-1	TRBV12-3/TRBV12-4	ASSFQTSGRAPEQF
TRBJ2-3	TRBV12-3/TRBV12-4	ATSTRGNRDTQY
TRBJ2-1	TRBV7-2	ASSSTSVTYNEQF
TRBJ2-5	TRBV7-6	ASSLLSGRTGTQY
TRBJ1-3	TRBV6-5	ASSFTGPGNTIY
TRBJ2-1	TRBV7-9	ASSPRGGRMYNEQF
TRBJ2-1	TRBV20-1	SAPQVREVSVNEQF
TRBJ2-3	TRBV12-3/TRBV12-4	ASTNRVLTDTQY
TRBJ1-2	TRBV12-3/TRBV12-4	ASSPQGPYGYT
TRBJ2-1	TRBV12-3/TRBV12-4	ASSRRGRNEQF
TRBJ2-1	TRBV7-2	AEGAGIYNEQF
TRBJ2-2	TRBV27	ASRDRGLSTGELF
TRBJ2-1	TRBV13	ASSLRLAGAEEQF
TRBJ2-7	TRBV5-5	ASSTGAQWISYEQY
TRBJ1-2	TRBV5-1	ASSLKSGTAIPNYGYT
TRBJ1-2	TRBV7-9	ASSSGPSGGYYGYT
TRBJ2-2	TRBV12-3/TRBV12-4	ASSPGVAAIPGELF
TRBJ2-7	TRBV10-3	AIPDRAEQY
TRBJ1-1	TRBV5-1	ASSPRGQGNAEAF